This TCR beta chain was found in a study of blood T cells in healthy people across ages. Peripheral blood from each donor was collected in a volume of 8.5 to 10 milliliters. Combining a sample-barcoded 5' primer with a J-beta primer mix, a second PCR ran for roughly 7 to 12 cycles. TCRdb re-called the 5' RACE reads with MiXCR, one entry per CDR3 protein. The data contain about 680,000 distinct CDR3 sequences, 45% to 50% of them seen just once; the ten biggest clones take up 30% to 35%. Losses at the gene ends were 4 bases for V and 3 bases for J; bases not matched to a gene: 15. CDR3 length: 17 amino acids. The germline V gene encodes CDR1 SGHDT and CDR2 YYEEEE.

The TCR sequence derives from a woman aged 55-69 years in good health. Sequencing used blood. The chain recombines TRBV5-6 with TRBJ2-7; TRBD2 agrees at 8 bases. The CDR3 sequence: CASSPRTSQLFNYEQYF. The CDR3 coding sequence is TGTGCCAGCAGCCCTCGGACTAGCCAACTTTTCAACTACGAGCAGTACTTC.